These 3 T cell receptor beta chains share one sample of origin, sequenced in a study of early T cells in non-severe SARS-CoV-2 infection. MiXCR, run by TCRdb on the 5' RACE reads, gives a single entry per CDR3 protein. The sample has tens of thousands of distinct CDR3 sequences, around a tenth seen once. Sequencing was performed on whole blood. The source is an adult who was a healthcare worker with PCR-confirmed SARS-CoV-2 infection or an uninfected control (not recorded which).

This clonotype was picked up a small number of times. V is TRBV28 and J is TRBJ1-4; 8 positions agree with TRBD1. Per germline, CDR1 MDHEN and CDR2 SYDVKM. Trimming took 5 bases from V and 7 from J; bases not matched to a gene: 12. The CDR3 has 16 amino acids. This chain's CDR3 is CASSLPGTGVGEKLFF. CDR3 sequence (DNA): TGTGCCAGCAGTCTGCCCGGGACAGGAGTTGGTGAAAAACTGTTTTTT.

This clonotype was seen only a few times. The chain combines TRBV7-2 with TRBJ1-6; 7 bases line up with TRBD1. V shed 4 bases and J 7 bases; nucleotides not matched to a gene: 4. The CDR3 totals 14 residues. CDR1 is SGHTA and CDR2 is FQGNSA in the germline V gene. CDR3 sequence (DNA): TGTGCCAGCAGCTGGACAGGACAAAATTCACCCCTCCACTTT. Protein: CASSWTGQNSPLHF.

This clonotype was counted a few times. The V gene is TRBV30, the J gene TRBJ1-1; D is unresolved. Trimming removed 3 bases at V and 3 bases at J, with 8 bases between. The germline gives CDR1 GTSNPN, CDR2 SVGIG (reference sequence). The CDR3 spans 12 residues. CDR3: CAWSGRYTEAFF. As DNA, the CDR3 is TGTGCCTGGAGCGGACGATACACTGAAGCTTTCTTT.